This paragraph covers one T cell receptor (beta chain) sequence. The germline V gene encodes CDR1 LNHDA and CDR2 SQIVND (reference sequence). This CDR3 region has 13 residues. V lost 5 bases, J lost 10 bases, and 2 bases stayed unmatched. The authors' processing: Amplifying reference gene primers gave estimates of nucleated cell counts. Libraries were prepared by immunoSEQ multiplex PCR; TCRdb keeps only in-frame clonotypes and omits some of them. For V, J and clone size, that table is used; D and trimming come from the DNA. Altogether 200,000 to 250,000 clones are present, 80% to 85% being singletons, with the ten largest covering 3% to 4%. The sample belongs to a study of blood T cell repertoires in COVID-19.

The origin of this receptor is a young woman with acute or convalescent COVID-19. The chain joins TRBV19 to TRBJ1-6; TRBD1 matches 10 bases. Sequenced: peripheral blood. The CDR3 bases are TGTGCCAGTAGTGACAGGGGGCCCTCACCCCTCCACTTT. Translating gives CASSDRGPSPLHF.